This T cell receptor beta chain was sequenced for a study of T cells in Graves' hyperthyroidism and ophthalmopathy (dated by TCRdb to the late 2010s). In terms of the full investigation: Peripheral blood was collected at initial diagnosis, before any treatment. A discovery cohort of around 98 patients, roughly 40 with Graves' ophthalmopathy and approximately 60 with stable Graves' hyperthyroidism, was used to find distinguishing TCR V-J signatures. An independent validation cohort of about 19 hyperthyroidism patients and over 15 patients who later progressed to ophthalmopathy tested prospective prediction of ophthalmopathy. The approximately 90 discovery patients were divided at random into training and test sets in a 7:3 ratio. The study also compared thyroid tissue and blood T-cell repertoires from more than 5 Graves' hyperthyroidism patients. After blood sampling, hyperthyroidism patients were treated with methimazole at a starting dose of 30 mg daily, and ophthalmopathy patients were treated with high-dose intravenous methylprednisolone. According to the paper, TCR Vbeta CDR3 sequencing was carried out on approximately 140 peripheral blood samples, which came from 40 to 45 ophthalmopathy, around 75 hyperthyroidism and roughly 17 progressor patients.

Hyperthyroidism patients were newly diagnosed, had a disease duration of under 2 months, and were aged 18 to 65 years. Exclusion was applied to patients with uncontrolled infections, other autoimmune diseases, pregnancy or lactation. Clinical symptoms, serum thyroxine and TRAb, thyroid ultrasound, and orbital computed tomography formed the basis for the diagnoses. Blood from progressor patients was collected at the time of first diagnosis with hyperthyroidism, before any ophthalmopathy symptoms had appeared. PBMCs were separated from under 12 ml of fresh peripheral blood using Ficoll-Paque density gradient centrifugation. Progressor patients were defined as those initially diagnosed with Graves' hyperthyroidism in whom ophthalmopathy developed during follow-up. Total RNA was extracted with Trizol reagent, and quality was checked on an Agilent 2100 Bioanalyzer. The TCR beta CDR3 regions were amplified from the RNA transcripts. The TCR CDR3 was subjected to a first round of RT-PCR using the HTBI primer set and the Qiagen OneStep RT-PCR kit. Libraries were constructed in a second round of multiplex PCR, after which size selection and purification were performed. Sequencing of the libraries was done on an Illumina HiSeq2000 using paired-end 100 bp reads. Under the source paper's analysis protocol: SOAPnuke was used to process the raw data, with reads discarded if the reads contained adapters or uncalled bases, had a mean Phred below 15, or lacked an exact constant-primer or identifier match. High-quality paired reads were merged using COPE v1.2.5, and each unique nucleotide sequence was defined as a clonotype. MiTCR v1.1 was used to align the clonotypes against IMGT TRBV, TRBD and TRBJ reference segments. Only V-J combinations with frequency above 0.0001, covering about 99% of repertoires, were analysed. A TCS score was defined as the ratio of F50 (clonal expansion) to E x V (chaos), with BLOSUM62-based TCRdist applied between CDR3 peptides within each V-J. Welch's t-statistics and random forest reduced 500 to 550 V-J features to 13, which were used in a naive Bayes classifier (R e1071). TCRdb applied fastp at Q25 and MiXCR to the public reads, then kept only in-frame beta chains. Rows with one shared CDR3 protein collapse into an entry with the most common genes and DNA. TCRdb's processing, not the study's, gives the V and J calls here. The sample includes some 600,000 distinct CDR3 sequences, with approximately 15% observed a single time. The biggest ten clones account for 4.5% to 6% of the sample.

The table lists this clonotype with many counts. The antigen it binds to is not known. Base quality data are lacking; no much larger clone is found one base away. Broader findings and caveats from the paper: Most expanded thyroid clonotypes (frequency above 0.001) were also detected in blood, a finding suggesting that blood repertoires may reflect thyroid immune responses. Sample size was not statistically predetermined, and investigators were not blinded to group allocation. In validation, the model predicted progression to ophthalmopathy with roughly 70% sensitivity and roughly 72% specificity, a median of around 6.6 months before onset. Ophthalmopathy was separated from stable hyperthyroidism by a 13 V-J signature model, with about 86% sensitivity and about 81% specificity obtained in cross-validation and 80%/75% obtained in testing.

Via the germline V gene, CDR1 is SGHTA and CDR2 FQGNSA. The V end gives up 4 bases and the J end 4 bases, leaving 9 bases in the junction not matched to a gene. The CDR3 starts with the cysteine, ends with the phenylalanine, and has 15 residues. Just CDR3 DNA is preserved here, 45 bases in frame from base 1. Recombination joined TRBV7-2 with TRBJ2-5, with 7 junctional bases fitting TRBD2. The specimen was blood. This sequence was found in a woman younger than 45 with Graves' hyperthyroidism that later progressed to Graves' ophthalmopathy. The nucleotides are TGTGCCAGCAGCTCAGCTCCGACTAGCCCAGAGACCCAGTACTTC. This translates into CASSSAPTSPETQYF.